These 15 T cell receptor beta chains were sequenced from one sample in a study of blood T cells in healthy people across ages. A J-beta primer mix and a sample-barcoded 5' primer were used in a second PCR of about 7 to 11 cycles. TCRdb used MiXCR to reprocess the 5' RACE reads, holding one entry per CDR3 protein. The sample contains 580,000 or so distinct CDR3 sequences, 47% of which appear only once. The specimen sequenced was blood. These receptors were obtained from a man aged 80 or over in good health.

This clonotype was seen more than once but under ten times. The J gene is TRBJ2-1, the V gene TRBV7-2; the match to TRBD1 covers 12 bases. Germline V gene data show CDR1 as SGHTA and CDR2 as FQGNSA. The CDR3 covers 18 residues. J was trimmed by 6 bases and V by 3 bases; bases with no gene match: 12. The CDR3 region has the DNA TGTGCCAGCAGCTTTAGCCCCGTCGGGACAGGGGGCCCCAATGAGCAGTTCTTC. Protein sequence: CASSFSPVGTGGPNEQFF.

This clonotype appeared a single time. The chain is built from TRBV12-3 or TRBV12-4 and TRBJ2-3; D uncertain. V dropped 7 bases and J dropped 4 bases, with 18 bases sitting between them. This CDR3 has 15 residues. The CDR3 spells CASTPQGWSADTQYF. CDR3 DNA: TGTGCCAGCACGCCACAAGGGTGGAGCGCAGATACGCAGTATTTT.

CDR3 residues: CASSQEGTGRNHF. The CDR3 DNA sequence: TGCGCCAGCAGCCAAGAGGGTACAGGGCGTAACCACTTT. V and J are TRBV4-3 and TRBJ1-6; TRBD1 might be the D (6 bases). V dropped 0 bases and J dropped 18 bases, with 15 bases sitting between them. This CDR3 spans 13 amino acids. CDR1 is LGHNA, CDR2 YSLEER, per germline.

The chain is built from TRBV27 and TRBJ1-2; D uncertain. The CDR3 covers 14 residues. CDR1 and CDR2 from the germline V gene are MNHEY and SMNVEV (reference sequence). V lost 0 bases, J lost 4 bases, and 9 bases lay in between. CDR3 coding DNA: TGTGCCAGCAGTTTATCTTCCGACATCTATGGCTACACCTTC. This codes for CASSLSSDIYGYTF.

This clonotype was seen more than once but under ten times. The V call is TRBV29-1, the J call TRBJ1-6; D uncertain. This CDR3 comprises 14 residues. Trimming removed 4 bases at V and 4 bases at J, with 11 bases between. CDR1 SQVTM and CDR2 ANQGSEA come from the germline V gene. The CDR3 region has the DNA TGCAGCGTTGTAGAACGGTTTTATAATTCACCCCTCCACTTT. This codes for CSVVERFYNSPLHF.

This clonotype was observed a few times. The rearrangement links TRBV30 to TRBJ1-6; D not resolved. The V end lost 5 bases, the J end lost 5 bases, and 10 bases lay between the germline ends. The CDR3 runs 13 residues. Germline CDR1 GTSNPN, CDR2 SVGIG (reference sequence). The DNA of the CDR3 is TGTGCCTGGGAGTGGGGAGATAATTCACCCCTCCACTTT. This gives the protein CAWEWGDNSPLHF.

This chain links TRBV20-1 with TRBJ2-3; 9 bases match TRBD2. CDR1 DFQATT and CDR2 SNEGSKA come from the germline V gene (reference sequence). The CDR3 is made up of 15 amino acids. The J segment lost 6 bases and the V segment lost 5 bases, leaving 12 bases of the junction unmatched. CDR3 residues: CSARGAGGPMDTQYF. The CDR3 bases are TGCAGTGCTCGGGGGGCGGGAGGGCCGATGGATACGCAGTATTTT.

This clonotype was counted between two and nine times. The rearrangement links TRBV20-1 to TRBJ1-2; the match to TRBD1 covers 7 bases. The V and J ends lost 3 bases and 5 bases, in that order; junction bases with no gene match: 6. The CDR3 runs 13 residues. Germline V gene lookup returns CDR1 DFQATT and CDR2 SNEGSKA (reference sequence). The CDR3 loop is CSARPRGQYGYTF. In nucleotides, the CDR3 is TGCAGTGCTAGGCCCAGGGGACAGTATGGCTACACCTTC.

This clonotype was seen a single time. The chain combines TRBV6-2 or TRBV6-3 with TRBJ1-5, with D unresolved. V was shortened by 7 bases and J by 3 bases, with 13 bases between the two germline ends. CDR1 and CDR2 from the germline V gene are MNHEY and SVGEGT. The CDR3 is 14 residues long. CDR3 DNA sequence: TGTGCCAGCAACCATCGGGAAATCAATCAGCCCCAGCATTTT. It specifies CASNHREINQPQHF.

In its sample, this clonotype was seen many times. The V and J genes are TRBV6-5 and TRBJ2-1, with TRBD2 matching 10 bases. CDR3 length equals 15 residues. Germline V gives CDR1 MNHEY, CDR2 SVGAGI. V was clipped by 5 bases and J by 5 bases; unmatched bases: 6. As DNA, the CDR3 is TGTGCCAGCAGTCCTCTAGCGGGAGCAGACAATGAGCAGTTCTTC. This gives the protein CASSPLAGADNEQFF.

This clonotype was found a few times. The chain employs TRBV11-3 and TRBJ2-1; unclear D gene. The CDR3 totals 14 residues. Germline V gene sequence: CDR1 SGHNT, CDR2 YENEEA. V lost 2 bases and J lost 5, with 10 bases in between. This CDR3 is CASSLRHLNNEQFF. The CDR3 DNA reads TGTGCCAGCAGCTTACGTCATCTAAACAATGAGCAGTTCTTC.

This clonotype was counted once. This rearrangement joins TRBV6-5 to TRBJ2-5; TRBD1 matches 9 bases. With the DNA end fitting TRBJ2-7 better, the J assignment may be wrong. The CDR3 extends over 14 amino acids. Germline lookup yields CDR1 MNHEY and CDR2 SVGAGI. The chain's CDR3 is CASRPGQGAIEQYF. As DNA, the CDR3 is TGTGCCAGCAGACCGGGACAGGGAGCCATCGAGCAGTACTTC.

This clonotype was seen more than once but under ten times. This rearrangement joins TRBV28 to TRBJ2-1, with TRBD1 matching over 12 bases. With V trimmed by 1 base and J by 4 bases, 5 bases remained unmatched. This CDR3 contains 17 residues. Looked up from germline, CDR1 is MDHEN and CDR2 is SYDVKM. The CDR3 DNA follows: TGTGCCAGCAGTTTATCCCGGGACAGGGGGCTATACAATGAGCAGTTCTTC. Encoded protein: CASSLSRDRGLYNEQFF.

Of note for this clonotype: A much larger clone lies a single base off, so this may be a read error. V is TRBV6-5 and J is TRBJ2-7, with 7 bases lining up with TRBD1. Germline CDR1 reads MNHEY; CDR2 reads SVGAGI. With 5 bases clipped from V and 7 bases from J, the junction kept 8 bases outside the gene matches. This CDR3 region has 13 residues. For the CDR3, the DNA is TGTGCCAGCAGTGACAGGGTAGACAATGAGCAGTACTTC. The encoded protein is CASSDRVDNEQYF.

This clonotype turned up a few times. CDR3: CASSLTGSEQRGYTF. In DNA, the CDR3 is TGTGCCAGCAGCTTAACGGGATCAGAACAGCGTGGCTACACCTTC. The V call is TRBV7-2, the J call TRBJ1-2; D is uncertain. CDR1 is SGHTA and CDR2 is FQGNSA in the germline V gene. There are 15 residues in the CDR3. V dropped 2 bases and J dropped 7 bases, with 17 bases sitting between them.